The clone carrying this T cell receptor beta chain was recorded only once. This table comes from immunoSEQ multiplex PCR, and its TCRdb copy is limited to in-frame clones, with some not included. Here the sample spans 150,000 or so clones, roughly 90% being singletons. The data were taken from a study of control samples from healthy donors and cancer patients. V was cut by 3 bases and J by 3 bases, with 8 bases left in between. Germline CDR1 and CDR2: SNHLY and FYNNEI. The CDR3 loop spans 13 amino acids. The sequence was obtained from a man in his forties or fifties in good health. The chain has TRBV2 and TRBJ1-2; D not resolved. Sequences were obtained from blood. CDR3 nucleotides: TGTGCCAGCAGTGAGGCAGTTCACTATGGCTACACCTTC. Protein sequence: CASSEAVHYGYTF.